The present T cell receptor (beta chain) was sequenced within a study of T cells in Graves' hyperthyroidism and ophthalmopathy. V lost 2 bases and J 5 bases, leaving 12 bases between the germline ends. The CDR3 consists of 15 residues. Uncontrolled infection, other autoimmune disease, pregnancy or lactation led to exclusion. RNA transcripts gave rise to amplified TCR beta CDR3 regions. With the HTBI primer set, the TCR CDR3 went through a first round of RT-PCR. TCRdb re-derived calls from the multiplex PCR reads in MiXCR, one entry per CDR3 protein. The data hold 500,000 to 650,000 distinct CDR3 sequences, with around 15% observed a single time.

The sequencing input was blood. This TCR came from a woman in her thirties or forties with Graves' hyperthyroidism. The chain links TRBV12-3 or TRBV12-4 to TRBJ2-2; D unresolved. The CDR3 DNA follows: TGTGCCAGCAGTTTACCGTTTGGTGGTACCGGGGAGCTGTTTTTT. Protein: CASSLPFGGTGELFF.